These 12 T cell receptor beta chains were sequenced from one sample in a study of cytomegalovirus exposure and HLA in healthy donors. TCRdb's copy holds only in-frame clones and misses some; the assay was immunoSEQ multiplex PCR. The sample holds about 160,000 clones, roughly 90% seen once. The sample taken for sequencing was PBMCs. The receptor source for this set is a woman aged 25 to 45 in good health and CMV-seronegative.

The V and J genes are TRBV6-6 and TRBJ2-5; 11 bases match TRBD2. There are 16 residues in the CDR3. V gave up 5 bases and J gave up 3 bases; unmatched junction bases: 8. Looked up from germline, CDR1 is MNHNY and CDR2 is SVGAGI (reference sequence). The CDR3 loop is CASSTAPGLAEETQYF. For the CDR3, the DNA is TGTGCCAGCAGTACGGCCCCGGGACTAGCGGAAGAGACCCAGTACTTC.

The chain's CDR3 is CASRRDTGSNSPLHF. The CDR3 DNA is TGCGCCAGCAGGCGAGACACAGGATCTAATTCACCCCTCCACTTT. The chain has TRBV5-1 and TRBJ1-6; TRBD1 might be the D (5 bases). Trimming took off 5 bases at V and 6 bases at J, with 15 bases between the two ends. This CDR3 comprises 15 residues. Germline CDR1 SGHRS, CDR2 YFSETQ.

This clone was detected only once. The chain recombines TRBV5-1 with TRBJ2-7, with TRBD2 matching 9 bases. From germline, CDR1 is SGHRS and CDR2 YFSETQ. V lost 4 bases and J lost 5; bases outside the gene matches: 13. There are 16 residues in the CDR3. The CDR3 region has the DNA TGCGCCAGCAGCCCAATCGTCGCGGGAGGGCCCCACGAGCAGTACTTC. Protein sequence: CASSPIVAGGPHEQYF.

The V and J genes are TRBV30 and TRBJ2-7, with TRBD1 matching 9 bases. There are 14 residues in the CDR3. Trimming took 0 bases from V and 2 from J; bases not matched to a gene: 2. Germline V gene lookup returns CDR1 GTSNPN and CDR2 SVGIG (reference sequence). The DNA for the CDR3 is TGTGCCTGGAGTGTAGGGACAGGGACCTACGAGCAGTACTTC. Translated, it gives CAWSVGTGTYEQYF.

The chain uses TRBV9 and TRBJ2-3; a weak D match, TRBD2 (6 bases). Per germline, CDR1 SGDLS and CDR2 YYNGEE. Trimming took 0 bases from V and 0 from J, leaving 8 bases between them. This CDR3 region has 15 residues. The CDR3 here is CASSVAGVSTDTQYF. CDR3 nucleotides: TGTGCCAGCAGCGTAGCGGGGGTTAGCACAGATACGCAGTATTTT.

The J gene is TRBJ2-7, the V gene TRBV19; D unclear. The CDR3 covers 14 residues. The germline V gene has CDR1 LNHDA and CDR2 SQIVND (reference sequence). Trimming removed 3 bases at V and 6 bases at J, with 15 bases between. Here the CDR3 DNA reads TGTGCCAGTAGTATCGGTCAGGCCCCCAGCGAGCAGTACTTC. Translated, it gives CASSIGQAPSEQYF.

The rearrangement uses TRBV7-2 and TRBJ2-7; D unresolved. The CDR3 loop spans 13 amino acids. Per the germline V gene, CDR1 is SGHTA and CDR2 is FQGNSA. V was shortened by 4 bases and J by 0 bases, with 7 bases between the two germline ends. Here the CDR3 reads CASSSQHSYEQYF. As DNA, the CDR3 is TGTGCCAGCAGCTCCCAGCACTCCTACGAGCAGTACTTC. The full variable domain, rest sourced from reference TRBV7-2 and TRBJ2-7, is GAGVSQSPSNKVTEKGKDVELRCDPISGHTALYWYRQSLGQGLEFLIYFQGNSAPDKSGLPSDRFSAERTGGSVSTLTIQRTQQEDSAVYLCASSSQHSYEQYFGPGTRLTVT.

The V call is TRBV7-2, the J call TRBJ2-6; 7 nucleotides agree with TRBD1. Germline trimming cut 3 bases from V and 0 bases from J; bases unmatched to any gene: 5. This CDR3 is 17 amino acids long. CDR1 is SGHTA and CDR2 is FQGNSA in the germline V gene. CDR3 protein: CASSLVGGHSGANVLTF. Written as DNA, the CDR3 is TGTGCCAGCAGCTTGGTAGGGGGCCACTCTGGGGCCAACGTCCTGACTTTC.

This clone has more than one count but fewer than ten. V is TRBV27 and J is TRBJ1-1; D gene ambiguous. This CDR3 spans 13 amino acids. V was pared by 3 bases and J by 0 bases, with 5 bases between. Germline V gene sequence: CDR1 MNHEY, CDR2 SMNVEV (reference sequence). The CDR3 region has the DNA TGTGCCAGCAGTTTTCGGATGAACACTGAAGCTTTCTTT. Encoded protein: CASSFRMNTEAFF.

This chain uses TRBV6-1 with TRBJ1-3, with no clear D. The CDR3 is 15 residues long. The germline V gene has CDR1 MNHNS and CDR2 SASEGT. Trimming removed 0 bases at V and 2 bases at J, with 8 bases between. CDR3 region: CASSEAGLAGNTIYF. The CDR3 nucleotides read TGTGCCAGCAGTGAAGCCGGTCTGGCTGGAAACACCATATATTTT.

This rearrangement joins TRBV9 to TRBJ1-1, with D perhaps matching TRBD1 (5 bases). Germline lookup yields CDR1 SGDLS and CDR2 YYNGEE. Between the trimmed V and J ends, which lost 4 bases and 0 bases, there was a span of 19 bases. This CDR3 contains 17 residues. CDR3 region: CASSPSVGAGMNTEAFF. The CDR3 DNA follows: TGTGCCAGCAGCCCCTCCGTTGGGGCGGGGATGAACACTGAAGCTTTCTTT.

This clone was counted a few times. V usage is TRBV9 and J usage is TRBJ1-5, with a possible D match to TRBD1 (6 bases). This CDR3 spans 15 amino acids. Trimming took off 3 bases at V and 0 bases at J, with 10 bases between the two ends. In germline, CDR1 is SGDLS, CDR2 YYNGEE. Here the CDR3 reads CASSERGISNQPQHF. The CDR3 DNA reads as TGTGCCAGCAGCGAGAGGGGGATTAGCAATCAGCCCCAGCATTTT.